This record looks at one T cell receptor beta chain sequence and its context. Its antigen remains unidentified. The CDR3 covers 16 residues. Germline V CDR1 and CDR2: LNHNV, YYDKDF (reference sequence). V lost 5 bases and J lost 8; bases outside the gene matches: 13. Via MiXCR, TCRdb re-called the reads, giving one row per CDR3 protein. The sample holds about 890,000 distinct CDR3 sequences; 30% to 40% are singletons and the top ten take 13%. These data come from a study of T cell repertoires in cytomegalovirus infection. Study observations and caveats: HLA-C-restricted CMV-specific TCR beta clonotypes were dominant in the ex vivo response.

Specimen: cultured CD8+ T cells from PBMCs, collected from culture after CMV antigen stimulation. This receptor was taken from a human donor in good health (CMV status not recorded). Some clones in this sample may be carry-over from other donors' samples. The chain couples TRBV15 to TRBJ2-1, with 9 positions matching TRBD1. DNA for the CDR3: TGTGCCACCAGCCCCCAGGACAGGGGTTTGTATGATGAGCAGTTCTTC. The encoded protein is CATSPQDRGLYDEQFF.